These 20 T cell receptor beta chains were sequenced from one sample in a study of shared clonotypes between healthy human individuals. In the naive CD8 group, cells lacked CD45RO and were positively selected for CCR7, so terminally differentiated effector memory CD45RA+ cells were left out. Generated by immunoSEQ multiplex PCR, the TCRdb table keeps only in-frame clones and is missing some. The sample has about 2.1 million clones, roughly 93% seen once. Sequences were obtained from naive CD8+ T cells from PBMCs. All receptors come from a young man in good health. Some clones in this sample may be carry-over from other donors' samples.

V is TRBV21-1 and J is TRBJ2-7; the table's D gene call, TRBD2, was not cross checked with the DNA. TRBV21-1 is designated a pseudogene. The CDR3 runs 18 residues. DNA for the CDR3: TGTGCCAGCAGCAAAGTGTTCGGGAGGGCGAGACGCTCCTACGAGCAGTACTTC. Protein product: CASSKVFGRARRSYEQYF.

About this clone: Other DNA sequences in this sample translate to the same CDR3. The CDR3 nucleotides are TGTGCCAGCAGCTTGAAGCGGGAGCGCACAGATACGCAGTATTTT. This gives the protein CASSLKRERTDTQYF. This rearrangement joins TRBV5-4 to TRBJ2-3; 8 nucleotides line up with TRBD2. The germline V gene encodes CDR1 SGHNT and CDR2 YYREEE (reference sequence). This CDR3 contains 15 residues. Losses at the gene ends were 1 base for V and 1 base for J; bases not matched to a gene: 2. Filled out from reference TRBV5-4 and TRBJ2-3, the complete variable domain reads ETGVTQSPTHLIKTRGQQVTLRCSSQSGHNTVSWYQQALGQGPQFIFQYYREEENGRGNFPPRFSGLQFPNYSSELNVNALELDDSALYLCASSLKRERTDTQYFGPGTRLTVL.

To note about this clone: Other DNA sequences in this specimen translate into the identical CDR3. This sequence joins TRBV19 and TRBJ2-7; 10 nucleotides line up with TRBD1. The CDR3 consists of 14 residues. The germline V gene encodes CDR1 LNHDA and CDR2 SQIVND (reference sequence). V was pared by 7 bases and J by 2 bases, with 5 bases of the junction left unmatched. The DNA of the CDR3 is TGTGCCAGTACTCCCGGGACAGGGGCCTACGAGCAGTACTTC. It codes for CASTPGTGAYEQYF.

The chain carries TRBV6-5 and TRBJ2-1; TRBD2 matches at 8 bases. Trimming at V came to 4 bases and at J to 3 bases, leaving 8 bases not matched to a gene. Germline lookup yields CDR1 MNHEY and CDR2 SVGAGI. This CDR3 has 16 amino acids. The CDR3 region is CASSFLAGTYYNEQFF. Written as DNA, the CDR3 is TGTGCCAGCAGTTTTTTAGCGGGAACTTACTACAATGAGCAGTTCTTC.

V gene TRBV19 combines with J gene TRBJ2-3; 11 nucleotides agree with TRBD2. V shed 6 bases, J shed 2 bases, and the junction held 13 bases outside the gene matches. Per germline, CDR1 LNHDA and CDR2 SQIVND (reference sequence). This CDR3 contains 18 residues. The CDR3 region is CASRSLPGTSGFTDTQYF. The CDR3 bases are TGTGCCAGTAGATCCCTACCCGGGACTAGCGGTTTCACAGATACGCAGTATTTT.

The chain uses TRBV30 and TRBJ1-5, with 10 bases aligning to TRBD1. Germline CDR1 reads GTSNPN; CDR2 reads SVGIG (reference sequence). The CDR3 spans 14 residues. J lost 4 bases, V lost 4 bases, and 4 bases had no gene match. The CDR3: CAWNSDRGNQPQHF. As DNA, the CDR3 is TGTGCCTGGAACTCGGACAGGGGGAATCAGCCCCAGCATTTT.

CDR3 bases: TGCGCCAGCAGCTTGGGGAACAGGGAAGACTATGGCTACACCTTC. Translation: CASSLGNREDYGYTF. V is TRBV5-1 and J is TRBJ1-2, with a weak D call TRBD1 (6 bases). Trimming left V 0 bases short and J 3 bases short, with 12 bases between. The CDR3 covers 15 residues. Germline V lookup: CDR1 SGHRS, CDR2 YFSETQ. Full variable domain (remainder filled in from reference TRBV5-1 and TRBJ1-2): KAGVTQTPRYLIKTRGQQVTLSCSPISGHRSVSWYQQTPGQGLQFLFEYFSETQRNKGNFPGRFSGRQFSNSRSEMNVSTLELGDSALYLCASSLGNREDYGYTFGSGTRLTVV.

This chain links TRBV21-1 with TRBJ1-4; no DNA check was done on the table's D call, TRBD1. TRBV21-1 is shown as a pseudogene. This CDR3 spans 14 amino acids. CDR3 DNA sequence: TGTGCCACGAACCCCGACAGTTCTAATGAAAAACTGTTTTTT. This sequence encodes CATNPDSSNEKLFF.

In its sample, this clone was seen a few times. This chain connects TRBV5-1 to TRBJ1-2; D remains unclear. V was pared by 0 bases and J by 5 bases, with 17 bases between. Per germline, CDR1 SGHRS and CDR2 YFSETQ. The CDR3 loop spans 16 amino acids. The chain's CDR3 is CASSLAISTAKYGYTF. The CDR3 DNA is TGCGCCAGCAGCTTGGCCATCTCCACAGCGAAATATGGCTACACCTTC.

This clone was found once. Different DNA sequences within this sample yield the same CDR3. Here the CDR3 DNA reads TGTGCCAGTAGTATCGGTCGTAGCTCCTACAATGAGCAGTTCTTC. It is translated as CASSIGRSSYNEQFF. The chain recombines TRBV19 with TRBJ2-1; D gene unclear. Trimming pared 3 bases from V and 0 bases from J, leaving 9 bases between. Germline lookup yields CDR1 LNHDA and CDR2 SQIVND (reference sequence). The CDR3 is 15 residues long.

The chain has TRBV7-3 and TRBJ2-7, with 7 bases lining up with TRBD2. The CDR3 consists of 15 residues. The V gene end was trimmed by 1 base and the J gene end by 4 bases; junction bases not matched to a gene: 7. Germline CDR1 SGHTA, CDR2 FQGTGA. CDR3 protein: CASSLNASGVYEQYF. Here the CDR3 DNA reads TGTGCCAGCAGCTTAAATGCTAGCGGAGTTTACGAGCAGTACTTC.

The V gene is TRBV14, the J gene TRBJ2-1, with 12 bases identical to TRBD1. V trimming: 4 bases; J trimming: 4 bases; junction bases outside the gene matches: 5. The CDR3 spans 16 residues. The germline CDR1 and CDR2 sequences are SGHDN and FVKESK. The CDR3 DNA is TGTGCCAGCAGCCCAGGGGACAGGGGGCTTTACAATGAGCAGTTCTTC. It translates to CASSPGDRGLYNEQFF.

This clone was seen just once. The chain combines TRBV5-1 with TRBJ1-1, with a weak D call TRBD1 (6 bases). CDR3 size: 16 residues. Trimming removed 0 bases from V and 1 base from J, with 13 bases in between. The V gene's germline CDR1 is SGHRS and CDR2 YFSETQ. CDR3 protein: CASSLAGRGWNTEAFF. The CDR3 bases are TGCGCCAGCAGCTTGGCTGGAAGGGGGTGGAACACTGAAGCTTTCTTT.

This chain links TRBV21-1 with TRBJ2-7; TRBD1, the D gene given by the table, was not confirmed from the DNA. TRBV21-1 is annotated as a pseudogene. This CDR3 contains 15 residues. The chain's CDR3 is CARPIQGQEIYEQYF. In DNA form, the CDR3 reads TGTGCCAGGCCAATTCAGGGACAGGAGATCTACGAGCAGTACTTC.

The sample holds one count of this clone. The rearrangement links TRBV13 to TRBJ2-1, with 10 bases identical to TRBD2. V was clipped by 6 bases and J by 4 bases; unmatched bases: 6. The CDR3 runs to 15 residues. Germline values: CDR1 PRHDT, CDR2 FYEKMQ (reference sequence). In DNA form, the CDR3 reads TGTGCCAGCAGTTCCGGGACTAGCGCGTACAATGAGCAGTTCTTC. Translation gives CASSSGTSAYNEQFF.

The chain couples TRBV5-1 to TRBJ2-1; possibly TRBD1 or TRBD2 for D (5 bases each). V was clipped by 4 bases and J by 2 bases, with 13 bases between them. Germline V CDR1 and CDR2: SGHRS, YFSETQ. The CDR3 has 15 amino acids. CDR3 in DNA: TGCGCCAGCAGCCGGATGGGGGATCCCTACAATGAGCAGTTCTTC. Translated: CASSRMGDPYNEQFF.

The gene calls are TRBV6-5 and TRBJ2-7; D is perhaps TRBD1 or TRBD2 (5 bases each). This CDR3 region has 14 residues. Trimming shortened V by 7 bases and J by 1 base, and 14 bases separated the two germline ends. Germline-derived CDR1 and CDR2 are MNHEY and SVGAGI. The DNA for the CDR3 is TGTGCCAGCAAATTCGGGGCAGGATCCTACGAGCAGTACTTC. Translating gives CASKFGAGSYEQYF.

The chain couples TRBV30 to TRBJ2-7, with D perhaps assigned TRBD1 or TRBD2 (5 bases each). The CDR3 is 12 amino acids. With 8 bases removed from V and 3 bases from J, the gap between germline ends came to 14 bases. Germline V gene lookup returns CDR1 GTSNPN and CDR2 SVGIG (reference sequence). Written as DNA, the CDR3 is TGTGCCGGCACAGGACTCGACTACGAGCAGTACTTC. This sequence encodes CAGTGLDYEQYF.

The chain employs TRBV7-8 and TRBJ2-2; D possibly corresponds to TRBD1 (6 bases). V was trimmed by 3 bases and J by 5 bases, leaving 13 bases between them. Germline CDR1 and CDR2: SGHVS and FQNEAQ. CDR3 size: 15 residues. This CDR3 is CASSLDRGDTGELFF. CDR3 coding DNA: TGTGCCAGCAGCTTGGACAGAGGCGATACCGGGGAGCTGTTTTTT.

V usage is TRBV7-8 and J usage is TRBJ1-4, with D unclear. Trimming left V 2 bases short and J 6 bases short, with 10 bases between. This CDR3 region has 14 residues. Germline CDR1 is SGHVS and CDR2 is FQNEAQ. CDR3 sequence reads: CASSLREVHEKLFF. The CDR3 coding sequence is TGTGCCAGCAGCTTAAGGGAAGTTCATGAAAAACTGTTTTTT.